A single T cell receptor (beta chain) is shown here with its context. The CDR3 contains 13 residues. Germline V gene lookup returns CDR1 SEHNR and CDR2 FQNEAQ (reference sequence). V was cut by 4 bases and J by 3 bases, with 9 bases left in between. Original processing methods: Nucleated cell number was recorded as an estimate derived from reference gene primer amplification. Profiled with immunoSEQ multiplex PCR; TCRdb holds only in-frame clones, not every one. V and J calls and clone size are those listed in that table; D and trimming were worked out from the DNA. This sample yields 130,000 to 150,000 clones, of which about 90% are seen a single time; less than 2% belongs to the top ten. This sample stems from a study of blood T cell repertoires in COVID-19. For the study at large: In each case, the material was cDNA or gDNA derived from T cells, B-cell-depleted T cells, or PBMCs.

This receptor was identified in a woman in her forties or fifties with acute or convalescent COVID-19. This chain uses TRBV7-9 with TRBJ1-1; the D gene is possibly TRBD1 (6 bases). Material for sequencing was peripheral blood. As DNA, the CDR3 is TGTGCCAGCAGCTCAGACAGGTACACTGAAGCTTTCTTT. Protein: CASSSDRYTEAFF.